The 18 T cell receptor beta chains below all came from one sample that was sequenced in a study of shared clonotypes between healthy human individuals. Here immunoSEQ multiplex PCR was the method, and the copy in TCRdb shows in-frame clones only, minus some. The table has a few million clones, over 85% seen once; the top ten hold about 0.39%. What was sequenced was naive CD4+ T cells from PBMCs. Subset defined: CD45RA+ positively selected. The receptors were sampled from a young man in good health. Some clones in this sample may be carry-over from other donors' samples.

This rearrangement joins TRBV7-2 to TRBJ1-2; possibly TRBD1 for D (6 bases). The CDR3 loop spans 19 amino acids. Germline assignment: CDR1 SGHTA and CDR2 FQGNSA. V was trimmed by 1 base and J by 0 bases, leaving 21 bases between them. In nucleotides, the CDR3 is TGTGCCAGCAGCTTAGATTTCTTCGGGACAAGACGTCCTAACTATGGCTACACCTTC. Amino acids: CASSLDFFGTRRPNYGYTF.

This chain connects TRBV9 to TRBJ2-2, with TRBD2 matching over 8 bases. The CDR3 totals 18 residues. The germline CDR1 and CDR2 sequences are SGDLS and YYNGEE. Trimming removed 3 bases from V and 4 bases from J; junction bases left unmatched: 14. CDR3 DNA sequence: TGTGCCAGCAGCGCAGGTCTCGGGCTTCGGGGGGGCACCGGGGAGCTGTTTTTT. Protein: CASSAGLGLRGGTGELFF.

The chain has TRBV5-1 and TRBJ2-2; TRBD1 agrees at 7 bases. CDR3 length equals 15 residues. V dropped 2 bases and J dropped 7; count of bases not matched to a gene: 8. Germline CDR1 reads SGHRS; CDR2 reads YFSETQ. CDR3 nucleotide sequence: TGCGCCAGCAGCTTACCAACAGGGGACGGCGGGGAGCTGTTTTTT. This encodes CASSLPTGDGGELFF.

The chain couples TRBV7-8 to TRBJ1-5; D is uncertain. The CDR3 is made up of 14 amino acids. V was shortened by 4 bases and J by 2 bases, with 9 bases between the two germline ends. Germline V CDR1 and CDR2: SGHVS, FQNEAQ. CDR3 in DNA: TGTGCCAGCAGCTCCCTCGCAGGCAATCAGCCCCAGCATTTT. Its protein is CASSSLAGNQPQHF.

The chain employs TRBV7-2 and TRBJ2-6; the D gene is possibly TRBD1 (6 bases). The CDR3 consists of 16 residues. Deletions cut 6 bases from V and 0 bases from J, with 12 bases between. Germline V CDR1 and CDR2: SGHTA, FQGNSA. In DNA, the CDR3 is TGTGCCAGCAGATTTAGACAGGCCTCTGGGGCCAACGTCCTGACTTTC. This translates into CASRFRQASGANVLTF.

The chain couples TRBV6-5 to TRBJ1-1; D ambiguous. Trimming removed 8 bases at V and 2 bases at J, with 12 bases between. Germline CDR1 MNHEY, CDR2 SVGAGI. This CDR3 comprises 13 residues. CDR3 protein: CASWILGNTEAFF. The CDR3 DNA reads as TGTGCCAGCTGGATTTTGGGCAACACTGAAGCTTTCTTT.

V is TRBV25-1 and J is TRBJ1-1; 8 bases match TRBD1. Unmatched junction bases numbered 4, after V lost 2 bases and J lost 5 bases. Germline CDR1 and CDR2: MGHDK and SYGVNS. The CDR3 extends over 14 amino acids. The CDR3 sequence is CASSEQGARTEAFF. The CDR3 DNA reads as TGTGCCAGCAGTGAACAGGGGGCGCGGACTGAAGCTTTCTTT.

This rearrangement joins TRBV16 to TRBJ1-2; 8 bases map to TRBD1. Germline lookup yields CDR1 KGHSY and CDR2 FQNENV. V was clipped by 2 bases and J by 3 bases; unmatched bases: 11. The CDR3 runs to 17 residues. CDR3 protein: CASSQGFLGTGDYGYTF. CDR3 in DNA: TGTGCCAGCAGCCAAGGCTTCTTGGGGACAGGCGACTATGGCTACACCTTC.

J is TRBJ2-4 and V is TRBV20-1, with 7 bases lining up with TRBD1. CDR1 is DFQATT and CDR2 is SNEGSKA in the germline V gene (reference sequence). The J segment lost 5 bases and the V segment lost 6 bases, leaving 1 base of the junction unmatched. This CDR3 has 11 residues. The CDR3: CSAGTENIQYF. The CDR3 coding sequence is TGCAGTGCGGGGACAGAAAACATTCAGTACTTC.

To note about this clone: The DNA is left out, because the CDR3 cannot be placed on it with certainty; the CDR3 is given as TCRdb lists it. This chain connects TRBV5-1 to TRBJ2-1; the table names TRBD2, a call not compared with the DNA. CDR1 and CDR2 (germline): SGHRS, YFSETQ. Termini included, the CDR3 measures 15 amino acids. This chain's CDR3 is CASMVAGGSSWIMFF.

The V and J genes are TRBV7-2 and TRBJ2-2; D not certain. The germline gives CDR1 SGHTA, CDR2 FQGNSA. V lost 8 bases to trimming and J lost 5 bases, with 15 bases between them. The CDR3 has 14 residues. The CDR3 nucleotides are TGTGCCAGCGGCCTGGAAGGGTGGACCGGGGAGCTGTTTTTT. It encodes CASGLEGWTGELFF.

As concerns this clone: The junction does not match germline at one end; this may be a read error. The chain uses TRBV5-6 and TRBJ2-7; D gene uncertain. Germline V gene data show CDR1 as SGHDT and CDR2 as YYEEEE. The CDR3 contains 15 residues. CDR3 sequence: CAGSLGPGRSYEQYF. CDR3 in DNA: TGTGCCGGCAGCTTGGGCCCAGGCAGGTCCTACGAGCAGTACTTC.

This chain uses TRBV29-1 with TRBJ2-1; 7 nucleotides align to TRBD2. The V gene's germline CDR1 is SQVTM and CDR2 ANQGSEA. The length of the CDR3 is 13 residues. V was clipped by 5 bases and J by 10 bases; unmatched bases: 11. The CDR3 bases are TGCAGCGTTCAAAGGACTAGGGAGGAGGAGCAGTTCTTC. Translation: CSVQRTREEEQFF.

The chain links TRBV19 to TRBJ2-1; 10 nucleotides match TRBD2. Germline loops: CDR1 LNHDA, CDR2 SQIVND (reference sequence). J lost 2 bases, V lost 7 bases, and 5 bases had no gene match. The CDR3 extends over 15 amino acids. The CDR3 sequence: CASTIAGGPYNEQFF. In DNA form, the CDR3 reads TGTGCCAGTACCATAGCGGGAGGCCCCTACAATGAGCAGTTCTTC.

This clone was recorded once. J is TRBJ2-3 and V is TRBV14; D remains ambiguous. The CDR3 spans 16 residues. CDR1 and CDR2 from the germline V gene are SGHDN and FVKESK. The V end was cut by 1 base, the J end by 3 bases, with 14 bases between. The CDR3 sequence: CASSQGLRTRTDTQYF. In DNA form, the CDR3 reads TGTGCCAGCAGCCAAGGGCTGCGTACCAGAACAGATACGCAGTATTTT.

The rearrangement uses TRBV5-5 and TRBJ2-7; TRBD1 might be the D (5 bases). Trimming removed 5 bases from V and 2 bases from J, with 11 bases in between. This CDR3 is built from 13 residues. Looked up from germline, CDR1 is SGHKS and CDR2 is YYEKEE (reference sequence). DNA of the CDR3: TGTGCCAGCAGTTATGGACAAGCCTACGAGCAGTACTTC. Amino acids: CASSYGQAYEQYF.

V usage is TRBV5-1 and J usage is TRBJ1-2; 7 bases align to TRBD1. Per the germline V gene, CDR1 is SGHRS and CDR2 is YFSETQ. Unmatched junction bases numbered 24, after V lost 7 bases and J lost 6 bases. There are 18 residues in the CDR3. The CDR3 protein is CASRLPSSTGRQPNGYTF. CDR3 coding DNA: TGCGCCAGCCGTCTCCCGTCGTCGACAGGGAGGCAGCCTAATGGCTACACCTTC.

This chain's CDR3 is CASILWGNTEAFF. The CDR3 region has the DNA TGTGCCAGCATTCTCTGGGGAAACACTGAAGCTTTCTTT. This chain links TRBV6-1 with TRBJ1-1, with no clear D. Trimming pared 7 bases from V and 2 bases from J, leaving 11 bases between. Germline V gene data show CDR1 as MNHNS and CDR2 as SASEGT. The CDR3 totals 13 residues.